The 31 T cell receptor beta chains reported below all come from one sample, sequenced in a study of shared clonotypes between healthy human individuals. Profiling relied on immunoSEQ multiplex PCR, and the TCRdb table lists in-frame clones only, not all of them. The sample yields approximately 640,000 clones, about three quarters seen once. The sample was memory CD4+ T cells sorted from blood. Noted subset: CD45RA-negative fraction. All receptors come from a woman in her twenties or thirties in good health.

The CDR3 is CASSYRVTNGELFF. The CDR3, as DNA: TGTGCCAGCAGTTACAGGGTTACGAACGGGGAGCTGTTTTTT. The chain recombines TRBV2 with TRBJ2-2; a possible D gene is TRBD1 (6 bases). V was cut by 5 bases and J by 7 bases, with 14 bases left in between. The V gene's germline CDR1 is SNHLY and CDR2 FYNNEI. CDR3 length: 14 residues. The full variable domain, rest sourced from reference TRBV2 and TRBJ2-2, is EPEVTQTPSHQVTQMGQEVILRCVPISNHLYFYWYRQILGQKVEFLVSFYNNEISEKSEIFDDQFSVERPDGSNFTLKIRSTKLEDSAMYFCASSYRVTNGELFFGEGSRLTVL.

The V gene is TRBV7-2, the J gene TRBJ2-2, with TRBD2 identical over 14 bases. There are 18 residues in the CDR3. In germline, CDR1 is SGHTA, CDR2 FQGNSA. V lost 0 bases to trimming and J lost 4 bases; unmatched junction nucleotides: 4. The CDR3 DNA sequence: TGTGCCAGCAGCTTAGCGGGACTAGCGGGAGTTAGCACCGGGGAGCTGTTTTTT. This sequence encodes CASSLAGLAGVSTGELFF.

This clone was recorded many times. The V and J genes are TRBV6-5 and TRBJ2-7; 7 bases align to TRBD2. The CDR3 is 12 residues long. Losses at the gene ends were 7 bases for V and 3 bases for J; bases not matched to a gene: 3. The germline V gene has CDR1 MNHEY and CDR2 SVGAGI. CDR3 loop: CASNTGGYEQYF. The CDR3 DNA is TGTGCCAGCAACACGGGGGGCTACGAGCAGTACTTC.

Note on this clone: This may be a read error: a much more frequent sequence differs by one nucleotide. The sample contains more than one DNA sequence encoding this CDR3. CDR3: CASSLDSTYNEQFF. CDR3 sequence (DNA): TGCGCCAGCAGCCTGGACAGTACCTACAATGAGCAGTTCTTC. This sequence joins TRBV5-1 and TRBJ2-1; D may be TRBD1 (6 bases). In germline, CDR1 is SGHRS, CDR2 YFSETQ. The CDR3 runs to 14 residues. Trimming cost V 4 bases and J 2 bases, with 10 bases left between them. The full variable domain, rest sourced from reference TRBV5-1 and TRBJ2-1, is KAGVTQTPRYLIKTRGQQVTLSCSPISGHRSVSWYQQTPGQGLQFLFEYFSETQRNKGNFPGRFSGRQFSNSRSEMNVSTLELGDSALYLCASSLDSTYNEQFFGPGTRLTVL.

The chain employs TRBV2 and TRBJ1-4; 8 positions agree with TRBD1. Germline CDR1 SNHLY, CDR2 FYNNEI. The ends lost 10 bases at V and 8 bases at J; junction bases unmatched: 9. This CDR3 comprises 13 residues. CDR3 sequence reads: CATRQGPGEKLFF. In DNA form, the CDR3 reads TGTGCCACACGACAGGGGCCGGGGGAAAAACTGTTTTTT.

The rearrangement links TRBV18 to TRBJ1-5; 9 nucleotides match TRBD1. With 8 bases clipped from V and 2 bases from J, the junction kept 4 bases outside the gene matches. Germline V gives CDR1 KGHSH, CDR2 LQKENI. The CDR3 covers 14 residues. CDR3 in amino acids: CASQGQGGNQPQHF. CDR3 bases: TGTGCCAGCCAGGGACAGGGTGGCAATCAGCCCCAGCATTTT.

The genes are TRBV7-9 and TRBJ2-5; unclear D gene. The germline gives CDR1 SEHNR, CDR2 FQNEAQ (reference sequence). This CDR3 is 12 amino acids long. Trimming took off 2 bases at V and 2 bases at J, with 3 bases between the two ends. The CDR3 DNA follows: TGTGCCAGCAGCTTAATTCAAGAGACCCAGTACTTC. Its translation is CASSLIQETQYF.

The chain recombines TRBV18 with TRBJ2-7, with unresolved D. Trimming left V 5 bases short and J 3 bases short, with 8 bases between. From germline, CDR1 is KGHSH and CDR2 LQKENI. The CDR3 has 12 residues. CDR3 bases: TGTGCCAGCTCAAGGGCCGGCTACGAGCAGTACTTC. Protein product: CASSRAGYEQYF.

The chain uses TRBV6-6 and TRBJ1-3; D is uncertain. Germline values: CDR1 MNHNY, CDR2 SVGAGI (reference sequence). V was cut by 2 bases and J by 8 bases, with 10 bases left in between. The CDR3 has 13 amino acids. The DNA for the CDR3 is TGTGCCAGCAGTTACCCGAAGCAGGACACCATATATTTT. Protein sequence: CASSYPKQDTIYF.

The V gene is TRBV19, the J gene TRBJ1-4, with D perhaps matching TRBD1 (5 bases). The CDR3 has 15 amino acids. From germline, CDR1 is LNHDA and CDR2 SQIVND (reference sequence). Trimming removed 5 bases at V and 8 bases at J, with 18 bases between. The CDR3: CASSALPGRGEKLFF. The CDR3 bases are TGTGCCAGTAGTGCACTACCGGGACGCGGCGAAAAACTGTTTTTT.

The CDR3 region is CASSSGTSGLGQYF. DNA of the CDR3: TGCGCCAGCAGTTCCGGGACTAGCGGGTTAGGGCAGTACTTC. The V and J genes are TRBV5-1 and TRBJ2-7; 12 bases map to TRBD2. CDR3 size: 14 residues. Germline V gene data show CDR1 as SGHRS and CDR2 as YFSETQ. Unmatched junction bases numbered 9, after V lost 5 bases and J lost 9 bases.

The chain combines TRBV19 with TRBJ2-7; 14 positions agree with TRBD2. Trimming removed 6 bases from V and 5 bases from J; junction bases left unmatched: 9. This CDR3 has 16 amino acids. The germline gives CDR1 LNHDA, CDR2 SQIVND (reference sequence). The CDR3 sequence is CASSPGLAGGQDEQYF. The CDR3 nucleotides read TGTGCCAGTAGCCCCGGACTAGCGGGAGGTCAGGACGAGCAGTACTTC. Combining the CDR3 with reference TRBV19 and TRBJ2-7 gives the whole variable domain DGGITQSPKYLFRKEGQNVTLSCEQNLNHDAMYWYRQDPGQGLRLIYYSQIVNDFQKGDIAEGYSVSREKKESFPLTVTSAQKNPTAFYLCASSPGLAGGQDEQYFGPGTRLTVT.

CDR3 region: CASRRQGGYGYTF. The CDR3 DNA sequence: TGTGCCAGCCGACGCCAGGGAGGCTATGGCTACACCTTC. The chain employs TRBV21-1 and TRBJ1-2. TRBV21-1 is given as a pseudogene. This CDR3 is built from 13 residues.

The CDR3 is CAWSVSTGPYEQYF. The CDR3 DNA is TGTGCCTGGAGTGTGTCCACAGGGCCCTACGAGCAGTACTTC. The J gene is TRBJ2-7, the V gene TRBV30, with TRBD1 as a possible D gene (6 bases). The CDR3 consists of 14 residues. CDR1 GTSNPN and CDR2 SVGIG come from the germline V gene (reference sequence). V lost 0 bases and J lost 2, with 11 bases in between.

V is TRBV7-9 and J is TRBJ1-2; D unresolved. Trimming pared 2 bases from V and 2 bases from J, leaving 9 bases between. Per the germline V gene, CDR1 is SEHNR and CDR2 is FQNEAQ (reference sequence). The CDR3 has 14 amino acids. Here the CDR3 reads CASSLISNNYGYTF. CDR3 in DNA: TGTGCCAGCAGCTTAATTAGTAACAACTATGGCTACACCTTC.

The chain joins TRBV11-2 to TRBJ2-2; 13 bases agree with TRBD2. Trimming cost V 5 bases and J 5 bases; bases outside gene matches: 8. Per germline, CDR1 SGHAT and CDR2 FQNNGV. This CDR3 region has 17 residues. The CDR3 is CASSAPPGLAGTGELFF. The CDR3, as DNA: TGTGCCAGCAGCGCTCCACCGGGACTAGCGGGAACCGGGGAGCTGTTTTTT.

The J gene is TRBJ1-4, the V gene TRBV21-1. TRBV21-1 is a pseudogene locus. The CDR3 is 17 residues long. The CDR3 DNA sequence: TGTGCCAGCAGCTCCCACTACCTCAGGGAACGGGGAGAAAAACTGTTTTTT. Translated, it gives CASSSHYLRERGEKLFF.

This chain joins TRBV19 and TRBJ1-1, with 7 bases identical to TRBD1. CDR1 and CDR2 (germline): LNHDA, SQIVND (reference sequence). V shed 5 bases and J 11 bases; nucleotides not matched to a gene: 11. The CDR3 is made up of 13 amino acids. In nucleotides, the CDR3 is TGTGCCAGTAGTCCGCCGGACAGGCTGGGCGCTTTCTTT. Translated: CASSPPDRLGAFF. Full variable domain (missing parts from reference TRBV19 and TRBJ1-1): DGGITQSPKYLFRKEGQNVTLSCEQNLNHDAMYWYRQDPGQGLRLIYYSQIVNDFQKGDIAEGYSVSREKKESFPLTVTSAQKNPTAFYLCASSPPDRLGAFFGQGTRLTVV.

This chain connects TRBV25-1 to TRBJ2-1, with 9 bases lining up with TRBD2. This CDR3 has 16 residues. V gave up 2 bases and J gave up 8 bases; unmatched junction bases: 10. In germline, CDR1 is MGHDK, CDR2 SYGVNS. CDR3 sequence reads: CASSEGGSGRTHEQFF. CDR3 in DNA: TGTGCCAGCAGTGAAGGGGGGAGCGGGAGGACCCATGAGCAGTTCTTC. Full variable domain (rest looked up from reference TRBV25-1 and TRBJ2-1): EADIYQTPRYLVIGTGKKITLECSQTMGHDKMYWYQQDPGMELHLIHYSYGVNSTEKGDLSSESTVSRIRTEHFPLTLESARPSHTSQYLCASSEGGSGRTHEQFFGPGTRLTVL.

With regard to this clone: This probably arose from a read error, given a far larger clone one base away. This sample includes further DNA sequences coding for the same CDR3. The chain recombines TRBV5-1 with TRBJ1-1; 9 bases agree with TRBD1. Looked up from germline, CDR1 is SGHRS and CDR2 is YFSETQ. Trimming took 2 bases from V and 1 from J; bases not matched to a gene: 0. This CDR3 has 14 amino acids. The CDR3 loop is CASSLQGANTEAFF. The DNA for the CDR3 is TGCGCCAGCAGCTTACAGGGGGCGAACACTGAAGCTTTCTTT.

The J gene is TRBJ1-1, the V gene TRBV10-2, with D perhaps TRBD1 (5 bases). Germline V lookup: CDR1 WSHSY, CDR2 SAAADI. The V end lost 6 bases, the J end lost 1 base, and 6 bases lay between the germline ends. The CDR3 sequence is 12 residues long. CDR3 amino acids: CASRGGNTEAFF. The CDR3 DNA follows: TGCGCCAGCAGGGGGGGGAACACTGAAGCTTTCTTT.

V gene TRBV7-2 combines with J gene TRBJ1-1; D call uncertain. CDR1 is SGHTA and CDR2 is FQGNSA in the germline V gene. V was clipped by 3 bases and J by 3 bases, with 8 bases between them. The length of the CDR3 is 13 residues. This CDR3 reads CASSLYTDTEAFF. For the CDR3, the DNA is TGTGCCAGCAGCTTGTACACCGACACTGAAGCTTTCTTT.

The chain carries TRBV27 and TRBJ2-2; D is uncertain. The germline V gene has CDR1 MNHEY and CDR2 SMNVEV (reference sequence). Trimming took off 6 bases at V and 0 bases at J, with 11 bases between the two ends. The CDR3 has 15 residues. The CDR3 region has the DNA TGTGCCAGCAGGCGAGTGAATTCGAACACCGGGGAGCTGTTTTTT. It is translated as CASRRVNSNTGELFF.

The CDR3 protein is CASSGGRVNYEQYF. In DNA, the CDR3 is TGTGCCAGTTCCGGGGGGAGGGTAAACTACGAGCAGTACTTC. The genes are TRBV2 and TRBJ2-7; 7 nucleotides align to TRBD2. Germline V gives CDR1 SNHLY, CDR2 FYNNEI. The CDR3 runs 14 residues. The junction had 11 bases not matched to a gene; V was cut back by 9 bases and J by 3 bases.

The chain carries TRBV5-1 and TRBJ2-5, with 10 bases aligning to TRBD2. CDR3 length: 14 amino acids. The V and J ends lost 3 bases and 5 bases, in that order; junction bases with no gene match: 4. CDR1 is SGHRS and CDR2 is YFSETQ in the germline V gene. The CDR3 DNA reads TGCGCCAGCAGCTCTAGCGGGGGCGGGGAGACCCAGTACTTC. It specifies CASSSSGGGETQYF.

This chain links TRBV7-9 with TRBJ2-1, with TRBD2 matching 8 bases. The CDR3 totals 14 residues. Germline values: CDR1 SEHNR, CDR2 FQNEAQ (reference sequence). V shed 11 bases, J shed 6 bases, and the junction held 12 bases outside the gene matches. The CDR3 bases are TGTGCCGGTCTTGGACGCCGGGGGGGCAATGAGCAGTTCTTC. Its protein product is CAGLGRRGGNEQFF. The full variable domain, in which reference TRBV7-9 and TRBJ2-1 provide the parts outside the CDR3, is DTGVSQNPRHKITKRGQNVTFRCDPISEHNRLYWYRQTLGQGPEFLTYFQNEAQLEKSRLLSDRFSAERPKGSFSTLEIQRTEQGDSAMYLCAGLGRRGGNEQFFGPGTRLTVL.

This chain connects TRBV7-9 to TRBJ2-7; D may be TRBD1 or TRBD2 (5 bases each). V lost 2 bases, J lost 2 bases, and 16 bases lay in between. Germline assignment: CDR1 SEHNR and CDR2 FQNEAQ (reference sequence). The CDR3 runs to 16 residues. The CDR3 DNA reads as TGTGCCAGCAGCTTAATCACCTGGGACCGGGCCTACGAGCAGTACTTC. Residues: CASSLITWDRAYEQYF.

This chain uses TRBV11-2 with TRBJ2-7, with no clear D. Between the trimmed V and J ends, which lost 0 bases and 6 bases, there was a span of 9 bases. This CDR3 contains 13 residues. Germline V gene data show CDR1 as SGHAT and CDR2 as FQNNGV. CDR3 nucleotides: TGTGCCAGCAGCTTAGAGTGGGTTGGCGAGCAGTACTTC. The encoded protein is CASSLEWVGEQYF. The full variable domain, with the rest looked up from reference TRBV11-2 and TRBJ2-7, is EAGVAQSPRYKIIEKRQSVAFWCNPISGHATLYWYQQILGQGPKLLIQFQNNGVVDDSQLPKDRFSAERLKGVDSTLKIQPAKLEDSAVYLCASSLEWVGEQYFGPGTRLTVT.

This chain joins TRBV28 and TRBJ1-3; D not resolved. The CDR3 extends over 12 amino acids. Between the trimmed V and J ends, which lost 5 bases and 8 bases, there was a span of 10 bases. The germline gives CDR1 MDHEN, CDR2 SYDVKM. The CDR3, as DNA: TGTGCCAGCAGTACCCGAATAGACACCATATATTTT. Amino acid sequence: CASSTRIDTIYF.

The chain combines TRBV5-1 with TRBJ2-1; 13 bases are shared with TRBD2. The V and J ends lost 4 bases and 5 bases, in that order; junction bases with no gene match: 15. CDR3 length: 19 residues. Looked up from germline, CDR1 is SGHRS and CDR2 is YFSETQ. This chain's CDR3 is CASSPGTSGTPLGNNEQFF. CDR3 DNA: TGCGCCAGCAGCCCGGGGACTAGCGGGACCCCTTTGGGTAACAATGAGCAGTTCTTC.

This sequence joins TRBV11-1 and TRBJ2-5; D gene unclear. V was cut by 0 bases and J by 3 bases, with 8 bases left in between. CDR3 size: 14 residues. Germline V gene sequence: CDR1 SGHAT, CDR2 FQDESV (reference sequence). CDR3 in amino acids: CASSLAGSKETQYF. CDR3 nucleotides: TGTGCCAGCAGCTTAGCTGGCAGTAAAGAGACCCAGTACTTC.